This T cell receptor (beta chain) was identified during a study of glioma-infiltrating T cells. This clonotype was detected ten times or more. The germline V gene encodes CDR1 DFQATT and CDR2 SNEGSKA (reference sequence). This CDR3 region has 13 residues. The V end lost 0 bases, the J end lost 7 bases, and 10 bases lay between the germline ends. TCR alpha and beta CDR3 regions were amplified from RNA using iRepertoire nested multiplex PCR. Tissue mRNA or PBMC total RNA, about 90-400 ng, went into one-step reverse transcription and amplification. TCRdb recomputed calls from the multiplex PCR reads with MiXCR, one row per CDR3 protein. The table includes about 110,000 distinct CDR3 sequences, around 25% detected once.

Specimen: glioma tissue, nonneoplastic brain tissue, or PBMCs (not recorded which). The chain recombines TRBV20-1 with TRBJ1-5; tentative D call: TRBD1 (6 bases). The receptor comes from a human donor with low-grade glioma or glioblastoma, undergoing nonglioma brain surgery, or in good health (not recorded which). CDR3: CSARDEGGQPQHF. CDR3 in DNA: TGCAGTGCTAGAGATGAGGGGGGCCAGCCCCAGCATTTT.